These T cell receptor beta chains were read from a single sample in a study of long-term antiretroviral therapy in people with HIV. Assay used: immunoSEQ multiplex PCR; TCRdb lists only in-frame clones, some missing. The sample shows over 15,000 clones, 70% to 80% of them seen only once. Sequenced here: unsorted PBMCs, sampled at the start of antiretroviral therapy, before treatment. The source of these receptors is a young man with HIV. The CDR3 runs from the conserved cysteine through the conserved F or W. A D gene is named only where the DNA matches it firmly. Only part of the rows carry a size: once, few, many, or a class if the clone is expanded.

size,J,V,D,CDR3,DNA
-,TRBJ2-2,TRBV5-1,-,CASSYTNTGELFF,TGCGCCAGCAGCTATACGAACACCGGGGAGCTGTTTTTT
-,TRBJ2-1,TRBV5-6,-,CASSLSSLGSYNEQFF,TGTGCCAGCAGCTTATCTTCCCTAGGCTCCTACAATGAGCAGTTCTTC
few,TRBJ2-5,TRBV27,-,CASGPYETQYF,TGTGCCAGCGGTCCATACGAGACCCAGTACTTC
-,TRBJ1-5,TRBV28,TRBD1,CASSSFGQADQPQHF,TGTGCCAGCAGTTCATTCGGACAGGCGGATCAGCCCCAGCATTTT
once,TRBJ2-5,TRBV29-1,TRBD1,CSVGGHRGRGETQYF,TGCAGCGTTGGGGGCCACAGGGGGCGAGGTGAGACCCAGTACTTC
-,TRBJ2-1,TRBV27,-,CASSLSTFPGQGDLTSGDNEQFF,TGTGCCAGCAGTTTATCGACTTTTCCTGGACAGGGGGATTTGACTAGCGGCGACAATGAGCAGTTCTTC
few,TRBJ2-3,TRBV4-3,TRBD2,CASSPRWGGRAGDTQYF,TGCGCCAGCAGCCCCCGGTGGGGCGGGAGAGCTGGAGATACGCAGTATTTT
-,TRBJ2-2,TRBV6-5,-,CASRGRRPGELFF,TGTGCCAGCAGGGGGAGACGGCCCGGGGAGCTGTTTTTT
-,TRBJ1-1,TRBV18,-,CASYRVREMAFF,TGTGCCAGCTACAGAGTACGGGAGATGGCTTTCTTT
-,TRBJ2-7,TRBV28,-,CASSLQGNFYEQYF,TGTGCCAGCAGTTTACAGGGGAATTTTTACGAGCAGTACTTC
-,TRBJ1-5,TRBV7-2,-,CASSLAWSGKLDQPQHF,TGTGCCAGCAGCTTAGCGTGGTCAGGGAAATTGGACCAGCCCCAGCATTTT
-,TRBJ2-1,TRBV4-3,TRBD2,CASSPGTSGIPGEQFF,TGCGCCAGCAGCCCTGGGACTAGCGGGATACCTGGGGAGCAGTTCTTC
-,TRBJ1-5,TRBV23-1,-,CASSQSFGYSNQPQHF,TGCGCCAGCAGTCAATCGTTCGGGTATAGCAATCAGCCCCAGCATTTT
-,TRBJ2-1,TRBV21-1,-,CASSKADCSARESREQFF,TGTGCCAGCAGCAAGGCCGATTGTTCGGCGCGGGAGTCCCGGGAGCAGTTCTTC
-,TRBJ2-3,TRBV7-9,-,CASSSNSGYADTQYF,TGTGCCAGCAGCTCCAATAGCGGTTATGCAGATACGCAGTATTTT
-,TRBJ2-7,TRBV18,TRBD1,CASSPFLTGASYEQYF,TGTGCCAGCTCACCATTCTTAACAGGGGCGTCCTACGAGCAGTACTTC
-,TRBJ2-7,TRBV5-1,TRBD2,CASRWGLADSYEQYF,TGCGCCAGCAGATGGGGACTAGCGGATTCCTACGAGCAGTACTTC
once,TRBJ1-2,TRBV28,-,CASSLHGQHYGYTF,TGTGCCAGCAGTTTACATGGACAGCACTATGGCTACACCTTC
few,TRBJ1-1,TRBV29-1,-,CSVSTAVNTEAFF,TGCAGCGTTTCTACGGCAGTGAACACTGAAGCTTTCTTT
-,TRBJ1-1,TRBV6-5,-,CASSWTAMNTEAFF,TGTGCCAGCAGTTGGACAGCAATGAACACTGAAGCTTTCTTT
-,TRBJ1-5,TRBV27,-,CASRIGWGQPQHF,TGTGCCAGCAGAATAGGGTGGGGCCAGCCCCAGCATTTT
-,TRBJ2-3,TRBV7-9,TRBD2,CASSLSAGGPQSDTQYF,TGTGCCAGCAGCTTATCCGCGGGAGGGCCTCAATCAGATACGCAGTATTTT
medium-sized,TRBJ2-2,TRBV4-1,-,CASSQDARNTGELFF,TGCGCCAGCAGCCAAGATGCCAGAAACACCGGGGAGCTGTTTTTT
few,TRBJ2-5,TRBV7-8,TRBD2,CASSFYGGTGGEGETQYF,TGTGCCAGCAGCTTTTACGGGGGTACCGGGGGGGAAGGAGAGACCCAGTACTTC
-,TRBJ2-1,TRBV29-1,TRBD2,CSVEGSLGIEPSGSIPNEQFF,TGCAGCGTTGAAGGCTCTCTGGGGATTGAGCCTAGCGGGAGTATTCCCAATGAGCAGTTCTTC
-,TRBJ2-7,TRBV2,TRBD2,CASIIGLAAPYEQYF,TGTGCCAGCATCATCGGACTAGCGGCACCCTACGAGCAGTACTTC
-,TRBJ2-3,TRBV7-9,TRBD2,CASSFPVGAGDSDTQYF,TGTGCCAGCAGCTTCCCGGTCGGAGCGGGAGACTCAGATACGCAGTATTTT
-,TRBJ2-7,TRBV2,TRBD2,CASSEGRGLAGYEQYF,TGTGCCAGCAGTGAAGGGCGGGGACTAGCCGGTTACGAGCAGTACTTC
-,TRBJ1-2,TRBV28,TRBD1,CATRGRPSYTF,TGTGCCACCAGGGGGCGACCTAGCTACACCTTC
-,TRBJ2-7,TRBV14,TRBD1,CASSKGQGAWEQYF,TGTGCCAGCAGCAAAGGACAGGGGGCGTGGGAGCAGTACTTC
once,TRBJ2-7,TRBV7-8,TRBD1,CASSFNRRTGGSYEQYF,TGTGCCAGCAGCTTTAATCGTCGGACAGGGGGCTCCTACGAGCAGTACTTC
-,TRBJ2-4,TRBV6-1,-,CASSEVTESLAKNIQYF,TGTGCCAGCAGTGAAGTTACTGAGAGCCTAGCCAAAAACATTCAGTACTTC
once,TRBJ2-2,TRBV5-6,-,CASRRLGHTGELFF,TGTGCCAGCAGACGTTTAGGGCACACCGGGGAGCTGTTTTTT
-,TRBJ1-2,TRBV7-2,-,CASSFRIANYGYTF,TGTGCCAGCAGCTTCCGTATAGCTAACTATGGCTACACCTTC
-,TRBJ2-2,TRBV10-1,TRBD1,CASSVGGLTGELFF,TGCGCCAGCAGTGTAGGGGGCCTCACCGGGGAGCTGTTTTTT
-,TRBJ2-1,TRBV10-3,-,CAISESGGEQFF,TGTGCCATCAGTGAGTCTGGGGGCGAGCAGTTCTTC
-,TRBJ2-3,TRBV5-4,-,CASSLESSGTDTQYF,TGTGCCAGCAGCTTGGAGTCTAGCGGCACAGATACGCAGTATTTT
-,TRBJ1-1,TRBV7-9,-,CASSLGWNTEAFF,TGTGCCAGCAGCTTAGGCTGGAACACTGAAGCTTTCTTT
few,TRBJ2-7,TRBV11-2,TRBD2,CASSLDLAGVVLYF,TGTGCCAGCAGCTTAGACCTAGCGGGAGTAGTTTTGTACTTC
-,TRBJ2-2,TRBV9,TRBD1,CASSVQRGTANTGELFF,TGTGCCAGCAGCGTCCAGAGGGGGACAGCGAACACCGGGGAGCTGTTTTTT
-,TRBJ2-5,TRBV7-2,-,CASSLAKTEPQETQYF,TGTGCCAGCAGCTTAGCCAAGACGGAACCCCAAGAGACCCAGTACTTC
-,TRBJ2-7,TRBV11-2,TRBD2,CASSRRLAGPYEQYF,TGTGCCAGCAGTCGCCGACTAGCGGGACCCTACGAGCAGTACTTC
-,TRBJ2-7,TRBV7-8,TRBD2,CASSLARGVEAYEQYF,TGTGCCAGCAGCTTAGCCCGGGGGGTGGAGGCCTACGAGCAGTACTTC
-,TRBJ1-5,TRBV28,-,CASSLSIRGEQPQHF,TGTGCCAGCAGTTTAAGTATTAGGGGCGAGCAGCCCCAGCATTTT
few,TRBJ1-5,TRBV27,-,CASSVISNQPQHF,TGTGCCAGCTCCGTTATTAGCAATCAGCCCCAGCATTTT
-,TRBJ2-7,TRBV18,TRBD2,CASSGTSSISYEQYF,TGTGCCAGCTCAGGGACTAGCTCCATTTCCTACGAGCAGTACTTC
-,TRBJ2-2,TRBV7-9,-,CASSLSRMNTGELFF,TGTGCCAGCAGCTTGTCCAGGATGAACACCGGGGAGCTGTTTTTT
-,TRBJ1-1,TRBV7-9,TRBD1,CASSLGQGNEAFF,TGTGCCAGCAGCTTAGGACAGGGGAATGAAGCTTTCTTT
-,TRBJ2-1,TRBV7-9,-,CASSLDSNEQFF,TGTGCCAGCAGCTTAGATAGCAATGAGCAGTTCTTC
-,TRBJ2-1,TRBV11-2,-,CASSLGGVFFNEQFF,TGTGCCAGCAGCTTAGGCGGGGTTTTTTTCAATGAGCAGTTCTTC
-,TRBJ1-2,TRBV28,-,CASSGDSYGYTF,TGTGCCAGCAGCGGGGACTCCTATGGCTACACCTTC
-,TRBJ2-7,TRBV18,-,CASSAGASHEQYF,TGTGCCAGCTCGGCGGGGGCGAGCCACGAGCAGTACTTC
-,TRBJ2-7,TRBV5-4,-,CASSLGLLVTDEQYF,TGTGCCAGCAGCCTAGGACTCCTCGTTACGGACGAGCAGTACTTC
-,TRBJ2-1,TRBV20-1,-,CSARDYLGQFF,TGCAGTGCTAGAGACTATTTAGGGCAGTTCTTC
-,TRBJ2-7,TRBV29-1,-,CSVEGLEAHYEQYF,TGCAGCGTTGAAGGCTTAGAGGCGCACTACGAGCAGTACTTC
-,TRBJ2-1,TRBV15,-,CATSRAGLTGNEQFF,TGTGCCACCAGCAGAGCTGGACTAACTGGGAATGAGCAGTTCTTC
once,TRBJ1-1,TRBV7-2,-,CASSLRSRNTEAFF,TGTGCCAGCAGCTTACGTTCCAGGAACACTGAAGCTTTCTTT
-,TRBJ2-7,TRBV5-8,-,CASSLGDNSYEQYF,TGTGCCAGCAGCTTGGGGGACAACTCCTACGAGCAGTACTTC
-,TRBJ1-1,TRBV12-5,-,CASGLTGPNTEAFF,TGTGCTAGTGGTTTGACAGGTCCGAACACTGAAGCTTTCTTT
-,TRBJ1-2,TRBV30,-,CAWSVFGGAADYGYTF,TGTGCCTGGAGTGTATTTGGGGGCGCTGCGGACTATGGCTACACCTTC